This T cell receptor (beta chain) was recovered during a study of shared clonotypes between healthy human individuals. Points from the study as a whole: Clonotypes which were not shared had lower generation probabilities than clonotypes that all four donors shared. Blood alone was sampled, and tissue repertoires likely differ.

Germline V CDR1 and CDR2: SEHNR, FQNEAQ (reference sequence). This CDR3 is built from 12 residues. Trimming cost V 3 bases and J 6 bases, with 5 bases left between them. Turning to this clone: Its antigen is unknown.

Evenly divided among several immunoSEQ plates was the genomic DNA of each subset. Measured with immunoSEQ multiplex PCR; TCRdb has only the in-frame clones, and not every one. The sample consists of about 1.1 million clones, approximately 80% of them appearing once. Sequences were obtained from memory CD4+ T cells from PBMCs. Sample subset: CD45RA-negative fraction. The genes are TRBV7-9 and TRBJ2-2; D is undetermined. The clonotype originates from a man aged 18 to 29 in good health. Some clones in this sample may be carry-over from other donors' samples. For the CDR3, the DNA is TGTGCCAGCAGCTTTCTGGCCGGGGAGCTGTTTTTT. Translated: CASSFLAGELFF. The variable domain in full, with the rest retrieved from reference TRBV7-9 and TRBJ2-2, is DTGVSQNPRHKITKRGQNVTFRCDPISEHNRLYWYRQTLGQGPEFLTYFQNEAQLEKSRLLSDRFSAERPKGSFSTLEIQRTEQGDSAMYLCASSFLAGELFFGEGSRLTVL.